The 22 T cell receptor beta chains in this list originate from one sample, sequenced in a study of blood T cell repertoires in COVID-19. This table comes from immunoSEQ multiplex PCR, and its TCRdb copy is limited to in-frame clones, with some not included. The sample has more than 200,000 clones; approximately 90% are singletons. Sequencing was performed on peripheral blood. All receptors come from a man in his 70s with acute or convalescent COVID-19.

The chain links TRBV7-6 to TRBJ2-2; D is unresolved. The germline gives CDR1 SGHVS, CDR2 FNYEAQ. This CDR3 spans 12 amino acids. Trimming removed 5 bases from V and 2 bases from J, with 3 bases in between. CDR3 residues: CASSLNTGELFF. CDR3 nucleotides: TGTGCCAGCAGCCTCAACACCGGGGAGCTGTTTTTT.

This chain uses TRBV5-4 with TRBJ2-3, with D uncertain. V gave up 0 bases and J gave up 0 bases, with 5 bases separating them. The V gene's germline CDR1 is SGHNT and CDR2 YYREEE (reference sequence). The CDR3 loop spans 14 amino acids. In DNA form, the CDR3 reads TGTGCCAGCAGCTTGGCTACCAGCACAGATACGCAGTATTTT. Encoded protein: CASSLATSTDTQYF.

The chain joins TRBV9 to TRBJ2-2, with D possibly matching TRBD2 (6 bases). Germline V CDR1 and CDR2: SGDLS, YYNGEE. The ends were cut back, 3 bases at V and 1 base at J, with 10 bases in the middle. CDR3 length: 15 amino acids. CDR3 sequence: CASSAVGGNTGELFF. CDR3 DNA: TGTGCCAGCAGCGCCGTGGGAGGGAACACCGGGGAGCTGTTTTTT.

The V and J genes are TRBV20-1 and TRBJ2-5, with no clear D. Germline CDR1 is DFQATT and CDR2 is SNEGSKA (reference sequence). The CDR3 spans 11 residues. V was shortened by 0 bases and J by 6 bases, with 5 bases between the two germline ends. DNA of the CDR3: TGCAGTGCTAGAGATCACAAGACCCAGTACTTC. It encodes CSARDHKTQYF.

The V call is TRBV27, the J call TRBJ2-2; 9 positions match TRBD1. The V segment lost 6 bases and the J segment 0 bases; nucleotides outside the gene matches: 5. The germline V gene encodes CDR1 MNHEY and CDR2 SMNVEV (reference sequence). CDR3 length: 16 amino acids. The CDR3 DNA sequence: TGTGCCAGCAGGAAAGGACAGGGGACGAACACCGGGGAGCTGTTTTTT. Protein: CASRKGQGTNTGELFF.

The chain carries TRBV14 and TRBJ1-1; a weak D match, TRBD1 (5 bases). The V gene's germline CDR1 is SGHDN and CDR2 FVKESK. V lost 4 bases and J 5 bases, leaving 14 bases between the germline ends. There are 14 residues in the CDR3. The CDR3 coding sequence is TGTGCCAGCAGCCCGGGACCGGGGAGGACTGAAGCTTTCTTT. It translates to CASSPGPGRTEAFF. The full variable domain, its missing parts supplied by reference TRBV14 and TRBJ1-1, is EAGVTQFPSHSVIEKGQTVTLRCDPISGHDNLYWYRRVMGKEIKFLLHFVKESKQDESGMPNNRFLAERTGGTYSTLKVQPAELEDSGVYFCASSPGPGRTEAFFGQGTRLTVV.

The chain recombines TRBV10-3 with TRBJ1-6; 10 bases line up with TRBD1. The V gene's germline CDR1 is ENHRY and CDR2 SYGVKD. The J segment lost 9 bases and the V segment lost 0 bases, leaving 5 bases of the junction unmatched. This CDR3 contains 16 residues. The chain's CDR3 is CAISESAGDRGSPLHF. Here the CDR3 DNA reads TGTGCCATCAGTGAGTCGGCTGGGGACAGGGGTTCACCCCTCCACTTT.

The chain joins TRBV19 to TRBJ2-7; 9 positions match TRBD2. In germline, CDR1 is LNHDA, CDR2 SQIVND (reference sequence). V was pared by 3 bases and J by 6 bases, with 6 bases of the junction left unmatched. This CDR3 contains 14 residues. CDR3 in amino acids: CASSMVAGEGEQYF. The DNA of the CDR3 is TGTGCCAGTAGTATGGTAGCGGGAGAAGGCGAGCAGTACTTC.

The genes are TRBV2 and TRBJ2-1, with 13 bases aligning to TRBD2. CDR1 is SNHLY and CDR2 is FYNNEI in the germline V gene. V was clipped by 1 base and J by 9 bases; unmatched bases: 3. The CDR3 totals 15 residues. CDR3 sequence: CASSEVLAGGAEQFF. The CDR3 DNA reads TGTGCCAGCAGTGAAGTACTAGCGGGAGGGGCTGAGCAGTTCTTC.

The gene calls are TRBV7-2 and TRBJ2-5, with 7 bases identical to TRBD1. Germline-derived CDR1 and CDR2 are SGHTA and FQGNSA. After removal of 1 base from V and 5 bases from J, the junction contained 4 bases not matched to a gene. The CDR3 extends over 14 amino acids. The DNA for the CDR3 is TGTGCCAGCAGCTTAGACAGGGGTGCGGAGACCCAGTACTTC. This codes for CASSLDRGAETQYF. Supplemented by reference TRBV7-2 and TRBJ2-5, the full variable domain reads GAGVSQSPSNKVTEKGKDVELRCDPISGHTALYWYRQSLGQGLEFLIYFQGNSAPDKSGLPSDRFSAERTGGSVSTLTIQRTQQEDSAVYLCASSLDRGAETQYFGPGTRLLVL.

Details on this clone: Other DNA variants within this sample encode the same CDR3. This rearrangement joins TRBV7-7 to TRBJ2-1; 10 nucleotides match TRBD2. Per the germline V gene, CDR1 is SSHAT and CDR2 is FNYEAQ (reference sequence). With V trimmed by 2 bases and J by 5 bases, 3 bases remained unmatched. The CDR3 has 15 amino acids. The CDR3 bases are TGTGCCAGCAGCTTATTAGCGGGAGGAGACAATGAGCAGTTCTTC. Translated, it gives CASSLLAGGDNEQFF.

This chain links TRBV12-3 or TRBV12-4 with TRBJ2-3; D gene ambiguous. Trimming pared 5 bases from V and 9 bases from J, leaving 9 bases between. This CDR3 has 11 amino acids. Here the CDR3 DNA reads TGTGCCAGCAGTCAGGAATGGACGCAGTATTTT. Protein product: CASSQEWTQYF.

This chain joins TRBV20-1 and TRBJ1-5; 7 positions agree with TRBD1. From germline, CDR1 is DFQATT and CDR2 SNEGSKA (reference sequence). V was clipped by 3 bases and J by 3 bases; unmatched bases: 8. This CDR3 region has 15 residues. CDR3 residues: CSASRTGEVNQPQHF. The CDR3 region has the DNA TGCAGTGCTAGTCGCACAGGGGAGGTCAATCAGCCCCAGCATTTT.

The genes are TRBV7-6 and TRBJ1-2; D gene uncertain. CDR1 is SGHVS and CDR2 is FNYEAQ in the germline V gene. This CDR3 comprises 15 residues. The germline V and J ends were trimmed by 6 bases and 2 bases, with 16 bases remaining between them. The CDR3, as DNA: TGTGCCAGCAGACCAGAGGCCAGTAAAAACTATGGCTACACCTTC. Encoded protein: CASRPEASKNYGYTF.

The chain is built from TRBV7-2 and TRBJ2-3; D might be TRBD2 (5 bases). V was cut by 5 bases and J by 6 bases, with 21 bases left in between. CDR1 is SGHTA and CDR2 is FQGNSA in the germline V gene. This CDR3 spans 16 amino acids. The CDR3 DNA reads as TGTGCCAGCAGCAGCTTCCCCGCCGGATGGGAGGATACGCAGTATTTT. The encoded protein is CASSSFPAGWEDTQYF.

V is TRBV5-1 and J is TRBJ2-7, with a possible D match to TRBD2 (5 bases). Deletions cut 5 bases from V and 1 base from J, with 13 bases between. CDR1 and CDR2 (germline): SGHRS, YFSETQ. The CDR3 is 14 amino acids. The CDR3 sequence is CASSREFPSYEQYF. CDR3 sequence (DNA): TGCGCCAGCAGTCGGGAATTCCCGTCCTACGAGCAGTACTTC.

The rearrangement links TRBV4-3 to TRBJ2-7; D perhaps matches TRBD2 (6 bases). Germline V gene data show CDR1 as LGHNA and CDR2 as YSLEER. The CDR3 has 16 residues. V was pared by 3 bases and J by 2 bases, with 17 bases between. The CDR3 region has the DNA TGCGCCAGCAGCCAGGAGGAAACGGGACTGGCCTACGAGCAGTACTTC. Translated: CASSQEETGLAYEQYF.

This chain joins TRBV2 and TRBJ1-3; the match to TRBD1 covers 7 bases. The CDR3 has 16 amino acids. From germline, CDR1 is SNHLY and CDR2 FYNNEI. J was trimmed by 2 bases and V by 5 bases; bases with no gene match: 9. The CDR3 protein is CASSTQGVITGNTIYF. In nucleotides, the CDR3 is TGTGCCAGCAGTACCCAGGGGGTAATCACTGGAAACACCATATATTTT. Using reference TRBV2 and TRBJ1-3 for the parts outside the CDR3, the full variable domain is EPEVTQTPSHQVTQMGQEVILRCVPISNHLYFYWYRQILGQKVEFLVSFYNNEISEKSEIFDDQFSVERPDGSNFTLKIRSTKLEDSAMYFCASSTQGVITGNTIYFGEGSWLTVV.

Here the CDR3 reads CATSYGLAGRSEQYF. Here the CDR3 DNA reads TGTGCCACCAGCTATGGACTAGCGGGACGGAGCGAGCAGTACTTC. The chain carries TRBV15 and TRBJ2-7; TRBD2 matches 12 bases. The CDR3 covers 15 residues. V lost 5 bases and J lost 6; bases outside the gene matches: 8. Germline CDR1 is LNHNV and CDR2 is YYDKDF (reference sequence).

This rearrangement joins TRBV18 to TRBJ1-1; TRBD1 matches 8 bases. V dropped 6 bases and J dropped 3; count of bases not matched to a gene: 9. The germline gives CDR1 KGHSH, CDR2 LQKENI. The CDR3 is 15 amino acids. CDR3 bases: TGTGCCAGCTCGTTAAGACAGGGGAGATACACTGAAGCTTTCTTT. Residues: CASSLRQGRYTEAFF.

The chain employs TRBV7-9 and TRBJ1-5, with a weak D call TRBD1 (6 bases). V lost 5 bases and J lost 4, with 12 bases in between. The CDR3 length is 14 residues. Germline V gene data show CDR1 as SEHNR and CDR2 as FQNEAQ (reference sequence). CDR3 residues: CASSGDTFNQPQHF. In nucleotides, the CDR3 is TGTGCCAGCAGCGGGGACACTTTTAATCAGCCCCAGCATTTT.

This chain links TRBV28 with TRBJ1-1; D is perhaps TRBD1 (5 bases). The V end was cut by 5 bases, the J end by 0 bases, with 13 bases between. Germline CDR1 is MDHEN and CDR2 is SYDVKM. The CDR3 runs to 15 residues. Written as DNA, the CDR3 is TGTGCCAGCAGTGTTTCAGGGATTATGAACACTGAAGCTTTCTTT. Translation gives CASSVSGIMNTEAFF.